This T cell receptor beta chain is from a study of T cells expressing NK-cell markers. Study overall: The authors derived TCR beta repertoires from sorted CD3+CD56+NKG2C+, CD3+CD56+NKG2C- and CD3+CD56-NKG2C+ T cells. The sequencing cohort of eight donors included seven HCMV-seropositive individuals and one seronegative individual.

Study results and limitations: Whether expanded NKG2C+ T cell clones recognized HCMV stayed uncertain. For a handful of donors, these clonotypes were likewise the leading ones in the CD3+CD56-NKG2C+ fraction.

TCRdb re-called the 5' RACE reads; every CDR3 protein appears as one record, without DNA. In total, the table holds some 460,000 distinct CDR3 sequences. With regard to this clonotype: Antigen specificity is unknown.

The specimen was blood T cells: a sorted CD56 or NKG2C T cell subset, CD4+ or CD8+ T cells, or bulk PBMC T cells (not recorded which). The TCR comes from a woman between 45 and 60 years old in good health.

CDR3 sequence reads: CASSLTPGAIYNEQFF. This chain connects TRBV7-3 to TRBJ2-1; the TRBD1 assignment by TCRdb is unverifiable without DNA. CDR1 and CDR2 from the germline V gene are SGHTA and FQGTGA. The CDR3 sequence is 16 residues long.